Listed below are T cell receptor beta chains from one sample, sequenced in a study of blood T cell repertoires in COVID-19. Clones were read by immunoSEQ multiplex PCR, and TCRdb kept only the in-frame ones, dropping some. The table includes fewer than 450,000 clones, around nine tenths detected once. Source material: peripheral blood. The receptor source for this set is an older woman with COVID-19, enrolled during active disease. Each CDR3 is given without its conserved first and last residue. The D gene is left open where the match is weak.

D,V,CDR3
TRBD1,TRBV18,ASSPGQTEKLF
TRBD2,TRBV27,ASSSPSGASGGPNSYEQY
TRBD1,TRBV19,ASSRDRASYEQY
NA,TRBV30,AWSSGTEAF
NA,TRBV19,ASRPRQEGRLGGYT
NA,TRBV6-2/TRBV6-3,ASSYGQSPQH
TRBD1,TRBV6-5,ASSYGQGPYEQY
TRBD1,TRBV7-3,ASSFTGQGTKF
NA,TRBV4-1,ASSHPVSGKPQH
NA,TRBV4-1,ASSRTGPARAF
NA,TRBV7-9,ASSLFQAFNTEAF
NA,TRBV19,ASSISPLETQY
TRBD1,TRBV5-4,ASSRGGQGVYEQF
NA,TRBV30,AWTGRTNTEAF
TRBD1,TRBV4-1,ASSQDGRTGLYNEQF
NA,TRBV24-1,ATARGGTEAF
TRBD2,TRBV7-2,ASSLSFAGGQETQY
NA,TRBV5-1,ASSLGENNEQF
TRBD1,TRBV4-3,ASSQSQGAPEAF
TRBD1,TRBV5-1,ASSLTGGIPGTQY
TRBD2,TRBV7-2,ASSSGTSGGETQY
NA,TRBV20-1,SASQGTVVTDTQY
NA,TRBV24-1,ATSEGQGLNYGYT
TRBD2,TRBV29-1,SVESSGESYEQY
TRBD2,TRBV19,ASSIGSGGNNEQF
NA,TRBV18,ASSPSDSLSGNTIY
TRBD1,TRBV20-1,SASRGHRQGAGETQY
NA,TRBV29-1,SVVQGFGNTIY
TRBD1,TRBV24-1,ATSDSGQGGIPGELF
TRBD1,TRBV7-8,ASQRTGGPYEQY
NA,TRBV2,ASSPREGRNTEAF
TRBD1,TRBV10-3,AISVPEGATNYGYT
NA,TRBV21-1,ASSKRVVLGNQPQH
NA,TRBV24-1,ATSDPGVSQVGYT
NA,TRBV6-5,ASIEGVGAEAF
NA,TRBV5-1,ASSRLGQPSYEQY
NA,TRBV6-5,ASRRDTYNEQF
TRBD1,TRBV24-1,ATSDTRDSQETQY
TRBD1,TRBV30,AGDRGNYGYT
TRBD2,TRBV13,ASSYWTSQVETQY
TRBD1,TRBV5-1,ASRDRERGDSPLH
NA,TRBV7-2,ASSPGGGESGYGYT
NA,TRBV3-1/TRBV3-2,ASSVPRGAVGETQY
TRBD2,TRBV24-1,ATSEPMGGINEQF
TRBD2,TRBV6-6,ASGTSGGNEQY
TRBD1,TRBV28,AIGGTASTHYGYT
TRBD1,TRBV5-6,ASSLGTVYSNQPQH
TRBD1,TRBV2,ASRPAGTGGAGTIY
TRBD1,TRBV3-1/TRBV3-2,ASSHGTEGSPLH
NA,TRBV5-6,ASSLDRGWTEAF
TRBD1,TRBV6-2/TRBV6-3,ASSQTGAGQPQH
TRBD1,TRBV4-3,ASSRQTGSEQPQH